A single sample gave rise to the 18 T cell receptor beta chains below, sequenced in a study of T cell clonotyping in hematopoietic cell transplantation. Data came from immunoSEQ multiplex PCR; TCRdb stores just in-frame clones and leaves some out. The sample has 15,000 or so clones, about 80% seen once. This specimen consisted of PBMCs, obtained 100 days after allogeneic stem cell transplant. The receptors stem from a female patient between 35 and 55 years old who had an allogeneic stem cell transplant from a related donor, so T cells may come from the graft donor. Some clones in this sample may be carry-over from other donors' samples.

This sequence joins TRBV27 and TRBJ2-2, with 8 bases lining up with TRBD2. The germline V gene has CDR1 MNHEY and CDR2 SMNVEV (reference sequence). V dropped 7 bases and J dropped 5; count of bases not matched to a gene: 12. The CDR3 length is 16 residues. In DNA form, the CDR3 reads TGTGCCAGCAATCGGGAGGGAATCTACCCGACCGGGGAGCTGTTTTTT. It encodes CASNREGIYPTGELFF.

The CDR3 nucleotides are TGTGCCAGCAGTGAACCGAACACCGGGGAGCTGTTTTTT. The encoded protein is CASSEPNTGELFF. The chain links TRBV6-4 to TRBJ2-2; D not certain. The CDR3 runs to 13 residues. V was pared by 3 bases and J by 0 bases, with 2 bases between. Germline CDR1 and CDR2: MRHNA and SNTAGT.

The sample holds a few counts of this clone. The chain has TRBV7-2 and TRBJ2-1; 8 positions match TRBD2. V dropped 4 bases and J dropped 13; count of bases not matched to a gene: 12. The CDR3 length is 14 residues. Germline CDR1 SGHTA, CDR2 FQGNSA. The CDR3 coding sequence is TGTGCCAGCAGCTCCTCACGGAGCGGGAGAGCCCAGTTCTTC. Translation: CASSSSRSGRAQFF.

The chain links TRBV29-1 to TRBJ2-5; possibly TRBD1 or TRBD2 for D (5 bases each). Germline CDR1 and CDR2: SQVTM and ANQGSEA. The CDR3 contains 17 residues. V lost 4 bases, J lost 2 bases, and 23 bases lay in between. The CDR3, as DNA: TGCAGCGTTGGATTAGGAGGATTCTCGGGGCGACAAGAGACCCAGTACTTC. Its protein is CSVGLGGFSGRQETQYF. The full variable domain, with the rest looked up from reference TRBV29-1 and TRBJ2-5, is SAVISQKPSRDICQRGTSLTIQCQVDSQVTMMFWYRQQPGQSLTLIATANQGSEATYESGFVIDKFPISRPNLTFSTLTVSNMSPEDSSIYLCSVGLGGFSGRQETQYFGPGTRLLVL.

This clone occurred a few times. The chain employs TRBV4-1 and TRBJ2-7; the D gene is possibly TRBD2 (6 bases). The germline V gene has CDR1 MGHRA and CDR2 YSYEKL. There are 13 residues in the CDR3. V was trimmed by 6 bases and J by 2 bases, leaving 11 bases between them. CDR3 loop: CASSNGGPYEQYF. The CDR3, as DNA: TGCGCCAGCAGTAACGGGGGACCCTACGAGCAGTACTTC.

The chain couples TRBV6-5 to TRBJ1-5, with unresolved D. The CDR3 has 12 residues. V lost 8 bases, J lost 1 base, and 6 bases lay in between. Germline CDR1 is MNHEY and CDR2 is SVGAGI. CDR3 DNA sequence: TGTGCCAGCGGAGGCAGCAATCAGCCCCAGCATTTT. Residues: CASGGSNQPQHF.

J is TRBJ2-7 and V is TRBV11-2; D is perhaps TRBD2 (6 bases). The V end lost 2 bases, the J end lost 2 bases, and 7 bases lay between the germline ends. This CDR3 contains 13 residues. Germline CDR1 is SGHAT and CDR2 is FQNNGV. The CDR3 protein is CASSLRRAYEQYF. DNA of the CDR3: TGTGCCAGCAGCTTACGGAGGGCCTACGAGCAGTACTTC. Drawing the rest from reference TRBV11-2 and TRBJ2-7, the complete variable domain is EAGVAQSPRYKIIEKRQSVAFWCNPISGHATLYWYQQILGQGPKLLIQFQNNGVVDDSQLPKDRFSAERLKGVDSTLKIQPAKLEDSAVYLCASSLRRAYEQYFGPGTRLTVT.

The chain uses TRBV11-2 and TRBJ2-3, with a possible D match to TRBD2 (6 bases). This CDR3 is 14 amino acids long. Germline lookup yields CDR1 SGHAT and CDR2 FQNNGV. Trimming took off 5 bases at V and 3 bases at J, with 12 bases between the two ends. This CDR3 reads CASSRETVTDTQYF. In DNA, the CDR3 is TGTGCCAGCAGCCGGGAGACAGTGACAGATACGCAGTATTTT.

The chain has TRBV9 and TRBJ2-1; tentatively, D is TRBD1 or TRBD2 (5 bases each). The CDR3 is 15 amino acids. Trimming cost V 0 bases and J 6 bases, with 13 bases left between them. CDR1 is SGDLS, CDR2 YYNGEE, per germline. This chain's CDR3 is CASSVGSGTPNEQFF. As DNA, the CDR3 is TGTGCCAGCAGCGTAGGGTCCGGGACGCCCAATGAGCAGTTCTTC.

This clone was recorded a few times. The chain recombines TRBV4-2 with TRBJ1-1; possible D gene TRBD1, 5 bases. This CDR3 spans 15 amino acids. Trimming shortened V by 4 bases and J by 1 base, and 13 bases separated the two germline ends. CDR1 and CDR2 from the germline V gene are LGHNA and YNFKEQ. The CDR3 protein is CASSRKGATNTEAFF. CDR3 nucleotide sequence: TGTGCCAGCAGCCGAAAAGGGGCAACGAACACTGAAGCTTTCTTT.

The chain has TRBV19 and TRBJ1-2; 7 bases fit TRBD1. CDR3 length equals 13 residues. Germline V gene sequence: CDR1 LNHDA, CDR2 SQIVND (reference sequence). The V segment lost 2 bases and the J segment 7 bases; nucleotides outside the gene matches: 4. CDR3 nucleotide sequence: TGTGCCAGTAGTATAACACAGGGGTCTGGCTACACCTTC. It codes for CASSITQGSGYTF.

The chain links TRBV27 to TRBJ2-7; a weak D match, TRBD2 (7 bases). The CDR3 runs 14 residues. CDR1 and CDR2 (germline): MNHEY, SMNVEV (reference sequence). Trimming cost V 3 bases and J 6 bases, with 15 bases left between them. CDR3 DNA sequence: TGTGCCAGCAGTTTTGGGGGGGCTCTTGGCGAGCAGTACTTC. Translation: CASSFGGALGEQYF.

This chain connects TRBV5-4 to TRBJ2-5, with D tentatively TRBD2 (6 bases). There are 14 residues in the CDR3. From germline, CDR1 is SGHNT and CDR2 YYREEE (reference sequence). Trimming removed 4 bases from V and 0 bases from J, with 10 bases in between. Here the CDR3 reads CASSVGLYQETQYF. For the CDR3, the DNA is TGTGCCAGCAGCGTGGGACTGTACCAAGAGACCCAGTACTTC.

Regarding this clone: This CDR3 is missing its conserved last phenylalanine or tryptophan, likely due to a read error. V and J are TRBV25-1 and TRBJ2-2, with D possibly TRBD2 on 7 matching bases. With 1 base removed from V and 6 bases from J, the gap between germline ends came to 12 bases. The CDR3 has 15 residues. The germline V gene has CDR1 MGHDK and CDR2 SYGVNS. CDR3 protein: CASSELGGAAGELFL. CDR3 coding DNA: TGTGCCAGCAGTGAATTAGGGGGGGCCGCCGGGGAGCTGTTTCTT.

The chain has TRBV10-3 and TRBJ1-2; possibly TRBD1 for D (5 bases). CDR3 size: 13 residues. CDR1 and CDR2 (germline): ENHRY, SYGVKD. The V end lost 0 bases, the J end lost 8 bases, and 10 bases lay between the germline ends. CDR3 protein: CAISESEGHGYTF. In DNA form, the CDR3 reads TGTGCCATCAGTGAGTCTGAAGGACACGGCTACACCTTC.

V usage is TRBV5-4 and J usage is TRBJ2-5, with 14 bases lining up with TRBD2. J was trimmed by 1 base and V by 4 bases; bases with no gene match: 6. The CDR3 runs to 17 residues. Germline lookup yields CDR1 SGHNT and CDR2 YYREEE (reference sequence). The CDR3, as DNA: TGTGCCAGCAGCCCGGGGACTAGCGGGAGTCCCCAAGAGACCCAGTACTTC. Amino acids: CASSPGTSGSPQETQYF.

This clone has just one count. The V call is TRBV14, the J call TRBJ2-7, with TRBD1 matching over 9 bases. Germline assignment: CDR1 SGHDN and CDR2 FVKESK. Trimming removed 3 bases from V and 2 bases from J; junction bases left unmatched: 2. The CDR3 has 14 amino acids. The CDR3 DNA is TGTGCCAGCAGCCAGGGGACAGGGCCCTACGAGCAGTACTTC. Amino acids: CASSQGTGPYEQYF.

This chain uses TRBV2 with TRBJ1-4; D is undetermined. Trimming left V 11 bases short and J 0 bases short, with 10 bases between. From germline, CDR1 is SNHLY and CDR2 FYNNEI. The CDR3 has 13 residues. The CDR3 nucleotides are TGTGCCGGGAATACAGCAACTAATGAAAAACTGTTTTTT. Translated, it gives CAGNTATNEKLFF. The full variable domain, rest sourced from reference TRBV2 and TRBJ1-4, is EPEVTQTPSHQVTQMGQEVILRCVPISNHLYFYWYRQILGQKVEFLVSFYNNEISEKSEIFDDQFSVERPDGSNFTLKIRSTKLEDSAMYFCAGNTATNEKLFFGSGTQLSVL.